These T cell receptor beta chains were read from a single sample in a study of blood T cell repertoires in COVID-19. Here immunoSEQ multiplex PCR was the method, and the copy in TCRdb shows in-frame clones only, minus some. Here the sample spans hundreds of thousands of clones, 75% to 90% being singletons. Sequencing was done on a sample of PBMCs or T cells enriched from blood (not recorded which). The receptors stem from a man younger than 35 who had recovered from COVID-19. Each CDR3 is given with its conserved first and last residue. The order of the fields is clone size, D gene, V gene, J gene, CDR3 DNA, CDR3 protein. The D gene is left open where the match is weak. The size of a clone is reported for some rows only, either as once, few or many, or as a class for expanded clones.

.	TRBD2	TRBV28	TRBJ2-3	TGTGCCAGCAGTTCTTTGCCTCTAGCGGACCCTAGCACAGATACGCAGTATTTT	CASSSLPLADPSTDTQYF
.	.	TRBV28	TRBJ1-3	TGTGCCAGCTCCCTCTCTGGAAACACCATATATTTT	CASSLSGNTIYF
.	.	TRBV7-2	TRBJ1-5	TGTGCCAGCAGCTTGGGGACTAATCTCAATCAGCCCCAGCATTTT	CASSLGTNLNQPQHF
.	.	TRBV4-2	TRBJ2-3	TGTGCCAGCAGCCAAGGTAGCGGATCTACAGATACGCAGTATTTT	CASSQGSGSTDTQYF
once	TRBD2	TRBV27	TRBJ2-7	TGTGCCAGCAGTTCCCTTATGGGGGACTGGGCGGGGGGGCATTCCTACGAGCAGTACTTC	CASSSLMGDWAGGHSYEQYF
.	.	TRBV7-9	TRBJ1-2	TGTGCCAGCAGCTCTGGAGGGACGGGCATCTATGGCTACACCTTC	CASSSGGTGIYGYTF
.	TRBD1	TRBV11-3	TRBJ2-6	TGTGCCAGCAGCTTAGCGCCGACAGGGTCTTGGGTAGCTGGGGCCAACGTCCTGACTTTC	CASSLAPTGSWVAGANVLTF
.	TRBD2	TRBV5-1	TRBJ2-5	TGCGCCAGCAGCCCCGGGACTAGCTATGAGACCCAGTACTTC	CASSPGTSYETQYF
.	.	TRBV19	TRBJ2-3	TGTGCCAGTAGTACTCGACAGGCCTACACAGATACGCAGTATTTT	CASSTRQAYTDTQYF
.	TRBD1	TRBV2	TRBJ1-5	TGTGCCAGCAGTGAAGGCCGATATCGGACAGGTTGGGACTTTAGCAATCAGCCCCAGCATTTT	CASSEGRYRTGWDFSNQPQHF
.	TRBD1	TRBV5-4	TRBJ2-1	TGTGCCAGCAGCTCACAGGGGGCCACCTACAATGAGCAGTTCTTC	CASSSQGATYNEQFF
.	TRBD1	TRBV5-8	TRBJ2-2	TGTGCCAGCAGCACCCAACAGGGGGCCATCGGGGAGCTGTTTTTT	CASSTQQGAIGELFF
.	.	TRBV10-1	TRBJ1-1	TGCGCCAGCAGCAAAGCAGCCCAGAGGGGGACGGTCACTGAAGCTTTCTTT	CASSKAAQRGTVTEAFF
.	TRBD1	TRBV15	TRBJ2-3	TGTGCCACCAGTCCGACAGGGTCTACGCAGTATTTT	CATSPTGSTQYF
few	.	TRBV7-3	TRBJ2-1	TGTGCCAGCAGCCCCCCGTCTAGCCATGAGCAGTTCTTC	CASSPPSSHEQFF
.	.	TRBV5-1	TRBJ1-1	TGCGCCAGCAGCCCGCTACAGATTAACACTGAAGCTTTCTTT	CASSPLQINTEAFF
.	TRBD1	TRBV5-1	TRBJ1-2	TGCGCCAGCAGCTTAGGGGACAGGGCTTCTGGCTACACCTTC	CASSLGDRASGYTF
.	.	TRBV6-5	TRBJ2-7	TGTGCCAGCAGTTACTCGATGGCAGGGTTTTCCTACGAGCAGTACTTC	CASSYSMAGFSYEQYF
.	TRBD1	TRBV7-7	TRBJ2-1	TGTGCCAGCAGCCTTTATGTCCCGACAGGGGGGATTTACAATGAGCAGTTCTTC	CASSLYVPTGGIYNEQFF
.	TRBD2	TRBV2	TRBJ2-1	TGTGCCAGCATCCTCCCTATCGGGGGGGCCCATGAGCAGTTCTTC	CASILPIGGAHEQFF
once	TRBD1	TRBV7-9	TRBJ2-7	TGTGCCAGCAGCTCCCTAGCCGTACAGGGGGCTACGTTCTACGAGCAGTACTTC	CASSSLAVQGATFYEQYF
.	TRBD2	TRBV13	TRBJ2-7	TGTGCCAGCAGCTTAGTCGGTAGCGGGATCTACGAGCAGTACTTC	CASSLVGSGIYEQYF
few	.	TRBV6-1	TRBJ2-5	TGTGCCAGCAGTGAAACCCCTGGCAGGGCCGAGACCCAGTACTTC	CASSETPGRAETQYF
.	.	TRBV4-2	TRBJ1-4	TGTGCCAGCAGCCAAGTAAATGAAAAACTGTTTTTT	CASSQVNEKLFF
.	.	TRBV7-9	TRBJ2-5	TGTGCCAGCAGCTCCTCCGGGATCTCTGGAGAGACCCAGTACTTC	CASSSSGISGETQYF
few	.	TRBV6-5	TRBJ1-1	TGTGCCAGCAGCTCCCATGGGGGCAGTGGGGCTGAAGCTTTCTTT	CASSSHGGSGAEAFF
.	.	TRBV11-2	TRBJ1-4	TGTGCCAGCAGCTTAAGACGCATCCGGGGTGAAAAACTGTTTTTT	CASSLRRIRGEKLFF
.	.	TRBV21-1	TRBJ2-7	TGTGCCAGCAGCGCCCACTCGGGGGGGTACACCTCCTACGAGCAGTACTTC	CASSAHSGGYTSYEQYF
.	.	TRBV28	TRBJ2-7	TGTGCCAGCAGCTACAGAGCGGGCCAAGGGTACGAGCAGTACTTC	CASSYRAGQGYEQYF
.	.	TRBV11-2	TRBJ1-1	TGTGCCAGCAGCTTAATCCCCGATTTGCGCACTGAAGCTTTCTTT	CASSLIPDLRTEAFF
.	.	TRBV5-8	TRBJ1-1	TGTGCCAGCAGCTTCTCGCGAGGGATCACTGAAGCTTTCTTT	CASSFSRGITEAFF
.	.	TRBV3-1/TRBV3-2	TRBJ2-7	TGTGCCAGCAGCCCGAGGGACTTCCCCGGGTCCTACGAGCAGTACTTC	CASSPRDFPGSYEQYF
.	TRBD1	TRBV5-1	TRBJ2-1	TGCGCCAGCAGCTCACCTCCTACGACAGGGAATGAGCAGTTCTTC	CASSSPPTTGNEQFF
few	.	TRBV7-2	TRBJ1-1	TGTGCCAGCAGCACCACAGGGACGAACACTGAAGCTTTCTTT	CASSTTGTNTEAFF
.	.	TRBV27	TRBJ1-3	TGTGCCAGCAGTCCACGGTATGGAAACACCATATATTTT	CASSPRYGNTIYF
.	TRBD1	TRBV18	TRBJ1-1	TGTGCCAGCTCACCACAGGGACAGGAGAACACTGAAGCTTTCTTT	CASSPQGQENTEAFF
.	.	TRBV29-1	TRBJ1-1	TGCAGCGTTCGAGGGCTCGGAGGAGAGGCCACTGAAGCTTTCTTT	CSVRGLGGEATEAFF
once	TRBD1	TRBV27	TRBJ2-4	TGTGCCAGCAGTTCTCGCGGGACAGGGGTTAACATTCAGTACTTC	CASSSRGTGVNIQYF
.	TRBD2	TRBV4-3	TRBJ2-2	TGCGCCAGCAGCCCCTCCCTCCTTTGGGCGGGAGTGCACGATTTT	CASSPSLLWAGVHDF
.	TRBD1	TRBV18	TRBJ1-5	TGTGCCAGCTCGCCTACAGGGGCGGGGAGCAATCAGCCCCAGCATTTT	CASSPTGAGSNQPQHF
.	.	TRBV6-6	TRBJ2-7	TGTGCCAGCAGTTCCCCGACTAGTGGTGGATCCAGCGAGCAGTACTTC	CASSSPTSGGSSEQYF
.	.	TRBV6-4	TRBJ1-4	TGTGCCAGCAGCGACGGGGCCTATGAAAAACTGTTTTTT	CASSDGAYEKLFF
.	.	TRBV28	TRBJ1-1	TGTGCCAGCAGTTCGGGTCTTAACACTGAAGCTTTCTTT	CASSSGLNTEAFF
once	.	TRBV19	TRBJ1-5	TGTGCCAGTAGCGACAGTAGCAATCAGCCCCAGCATTTT	CASSDSSNQPQHF
.	.	TRBV19	TRBJ1-2	TGTGCCAGTAGTATCCTCAGGACAGCTAACTATGGCTACACCTTC	CASSILRTANYGYTF
.	.	TRBV3-1/TRBV3-2	TRBJ1-2	TGTGCCAGCAGCCTACAGACTGGAGGGGTTGGGGGCTACACCTTC	CASSLQTGGVGGYTF
.	TRBD1	TRBV7-9	TRBJ2-5	TGTGCCAGCAGCCCCCCCGACAGGGGCAGATCTCAAGAGACCCAGTACTTC	CASSPPDRGRSQETQYF
.	.	TRBV7-3	TRBJ2-1	TGTGCCAGCAGCTTAAGCGGGCAGGGGACACACAATGAGCAGTTCTTC	CASSLSGQGTHNEQFF
.	.	TRBV28	TRBJ2-7	TGTGCCAGCAACGAGGTCACCTACGAGCAGTACTTC	CASNEVTYEQYF
once	TRBD2	TRBV7-8	TRBJ2-7	TGTGCCAGCAGCCCTACTAGCGGGAGTCGTCTCCTCGAGCAGTACTTC	CASSPTSGSRLLEQYF
.	TRBD2	TRBV29-1	TRBJ2-1	TGCAGCGTGAGACTAGCGGGAGACAATGAGCAGTTCTTC	CSVRLAGDNEQFF
.	.	TRBV5-5	TRBJ1-2	TGTGCCAGCAGCCCCTCGACAGCTAACTATGGCTACACCTTC	CASSPSTANYGYTF
.	.	TRBV19	TRBJ2-5	TGTGCCAGTGGACATCCGTGGGACAGCGGGTTGGCCCAGTACTTC	CASGHPWDSGLAQYF
.	.	TRBV5-4	TRBJ1-2	TGTGCCAGCAGCTTCAGGGGCGACTATGGCTACACCTTC	CASSFRGDYGYTF
few	.	TRBV19	TRBJ2-3	TGTGCCAGTAAGGTAGCGGGCACAGATACGCAGTATTTT	CASKVAGTDTQYF
.	.	TRBV9	TRBJ2-2	TGTGCCAGCGGGCCCGGGAGTACCACCGGGGAGCTGTTTTTT	CASGPGSTTGELFF
.	.	TRBV5-5	TRBJ1-1	TGTGCCAGCAGCCGGGGACTGTTGAACACTGAAGCTTTCTTT	CASSRGLLNTEAFF